This T cell receptor beta chain came from a study of cytomegalovirus exposure and HLA in healthy donors. Study overall: Early released data had around 79 million unique TCRs, all coming from HLA-typed donors.

The CDR3 runs to 15 residues. Germline CDR1 is SSHAT and CDR2 is FNYEAQ (reference sequence). Primers for the PCR totalled 60 Vbeta and 13 Jbeta. Assay used: immunoSEQ multiplex PCR; TCRdb lists only in-frame clones, some missing. This listing includes 30,000 to 35,000 clones. Concerning this clone itself: At one of its ends the junction is not consistent with the germline gene, which may arise from a read error.

The sequencing sample was made of PBMCs. The rearrangement uses TRBV7-7 and TRBJ2-3, with 7 bases identical to TRBD2. This receptor was identified in a woman between 40 and 55 years old in good health and CMV-seropositive. DNA of the CDR3: TGTGCTAGCAGCGCCTTTGCGGGAGCGGGAGATACGCAGTATTTT. It specifies CASSAFAGAGDTQYF. The full variable domain, with the rest looked up from reference TRBV7-7 and TRBJ2-3, is GAGVSQSPRYKVTKRGQDVTLRCDPISSHATLYWYQQALGQGPEFLTYFNYEAQPDKSGLPSDRFSAERPEGSISTLTIQRTEQRDSAMYRCASSAFAGAGDTQYFGPGTRLTVL.